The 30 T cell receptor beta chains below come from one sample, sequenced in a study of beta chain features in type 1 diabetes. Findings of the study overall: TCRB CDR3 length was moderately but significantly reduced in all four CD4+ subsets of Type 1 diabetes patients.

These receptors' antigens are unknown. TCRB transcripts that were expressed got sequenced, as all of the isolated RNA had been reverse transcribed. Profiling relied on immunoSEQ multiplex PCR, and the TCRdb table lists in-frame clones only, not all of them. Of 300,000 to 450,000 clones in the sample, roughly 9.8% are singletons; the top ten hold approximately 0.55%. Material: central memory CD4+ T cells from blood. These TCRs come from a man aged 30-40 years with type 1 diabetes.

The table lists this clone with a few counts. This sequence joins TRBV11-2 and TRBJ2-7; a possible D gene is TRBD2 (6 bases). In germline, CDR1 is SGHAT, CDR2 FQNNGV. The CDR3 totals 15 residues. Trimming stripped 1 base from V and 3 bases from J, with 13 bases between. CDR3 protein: CASSLGGSGGYEQYF. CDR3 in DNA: TGTGCCAGCAGCTTAGGGGGTAGCGGAGGCTACGAGCAGTACTTC.

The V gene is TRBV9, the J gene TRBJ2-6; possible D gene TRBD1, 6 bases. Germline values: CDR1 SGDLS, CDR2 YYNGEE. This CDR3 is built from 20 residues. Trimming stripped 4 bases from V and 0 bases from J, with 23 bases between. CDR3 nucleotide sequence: TGTGCCAGCAGCCCCTCGGACAGTTCGTTCCAGCTCTCTGGGGCCAACGTCCTGACTTTC. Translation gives CASSPSDSSFQLSGANVLTF.

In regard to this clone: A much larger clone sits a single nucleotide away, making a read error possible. The CDR3 DNA sequence: TGTGCCAGCAGCTCGACAGGGGAGACCCAGTACTTC. Translated, it gives CASSSTGETQYF. The V and J genes are TRBV7-2 and TRBJ2-5, with 7 bases that match TRBD1. J gave up 5 bases and V 4 bases, and 1 base lay outside the gene matches. The CDR3 spans 12 residues. The germline V gene has CDR1 SGHTA and CDR2 FQGNSA.

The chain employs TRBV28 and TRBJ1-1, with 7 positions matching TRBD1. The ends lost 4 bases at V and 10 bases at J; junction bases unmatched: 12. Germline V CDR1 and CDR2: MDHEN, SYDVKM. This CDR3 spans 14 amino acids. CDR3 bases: TGTGCCAGCAGTTCACCCGAGAGGGGGCGAGGAGCTTTCTTT. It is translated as CASSSPERGRGAFF. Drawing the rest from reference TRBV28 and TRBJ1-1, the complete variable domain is DVKVTQSSRYLVKRTGEKVFLECVQDMDHENMFWYRQDPGLGLRLIYFSYDVKMKEKGDIPEGYSVSREKKERFSLILESASTNQTSMYLCASSSPERGRGAFFGQGTRLTVV.

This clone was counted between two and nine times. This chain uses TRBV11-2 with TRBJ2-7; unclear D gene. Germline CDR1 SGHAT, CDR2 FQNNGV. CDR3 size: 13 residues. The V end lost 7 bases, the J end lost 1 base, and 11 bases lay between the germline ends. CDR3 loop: CASTSPRSYEQYF. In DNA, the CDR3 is TGTGCCAGCACCTCCCCCCGTTCCTACGAGCAGTACTTC.

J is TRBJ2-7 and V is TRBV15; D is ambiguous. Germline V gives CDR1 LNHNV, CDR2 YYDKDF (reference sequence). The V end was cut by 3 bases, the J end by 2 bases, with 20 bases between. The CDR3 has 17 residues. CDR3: CATSRYGMAGGTYEQYF. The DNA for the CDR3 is TGTGCCACCAGCAGGTACGGTATGGCAGGCGGAACCTACGAGCAGTACTTC.

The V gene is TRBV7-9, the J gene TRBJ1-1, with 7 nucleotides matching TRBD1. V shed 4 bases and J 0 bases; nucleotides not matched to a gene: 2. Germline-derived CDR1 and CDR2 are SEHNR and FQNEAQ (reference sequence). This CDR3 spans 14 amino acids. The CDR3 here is CASSSGQMNTEAFF. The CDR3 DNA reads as TGTGCCAGCAGCTCGGGACAGATGAACACTGAAGCTTTCTTT.

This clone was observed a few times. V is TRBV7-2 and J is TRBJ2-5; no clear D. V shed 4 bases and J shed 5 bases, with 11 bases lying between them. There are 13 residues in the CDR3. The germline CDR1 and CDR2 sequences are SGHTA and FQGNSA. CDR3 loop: CASSWNGRETQYF. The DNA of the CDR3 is TGTGCCAGCAGCTGGAATGGCAGGGAGACCCAGTACTTC.

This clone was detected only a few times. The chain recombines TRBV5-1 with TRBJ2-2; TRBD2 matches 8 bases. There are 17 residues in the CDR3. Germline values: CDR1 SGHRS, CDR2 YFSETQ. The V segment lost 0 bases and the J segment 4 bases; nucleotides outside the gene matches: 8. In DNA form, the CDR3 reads TGCGCCAGCAGCTTGGTCGCCCCCACTAGCGGCACCGGGGAGCTGTTTTTT. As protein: CASSLVAPTSGTGELFF.

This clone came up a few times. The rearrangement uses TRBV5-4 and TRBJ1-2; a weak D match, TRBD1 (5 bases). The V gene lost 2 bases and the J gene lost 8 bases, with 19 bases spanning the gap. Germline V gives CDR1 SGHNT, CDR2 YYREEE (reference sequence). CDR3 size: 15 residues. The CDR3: CASSLVGSPGEGYTF. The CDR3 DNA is TGTGCCAGCAGCTTAGTGGGATCCCCGGGGGAAGGCTACACCTTC.

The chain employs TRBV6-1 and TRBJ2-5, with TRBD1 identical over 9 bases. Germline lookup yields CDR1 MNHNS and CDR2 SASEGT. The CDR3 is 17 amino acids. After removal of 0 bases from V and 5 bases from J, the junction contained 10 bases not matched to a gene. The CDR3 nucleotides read TGTGCCAGCAGTGAAGCGCGACCGGGACAGGGAGCGGAGACCCAGTACTTC. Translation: CASSEARPGQGAETQYF.

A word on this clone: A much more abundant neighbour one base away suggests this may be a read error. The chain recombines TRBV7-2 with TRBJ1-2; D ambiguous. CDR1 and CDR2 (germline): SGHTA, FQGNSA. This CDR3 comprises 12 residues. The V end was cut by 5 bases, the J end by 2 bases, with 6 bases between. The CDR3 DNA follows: TGTGCCAGCAGCACAGACAACTATGGCTACACCTTC. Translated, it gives CASSTDNYGYTF. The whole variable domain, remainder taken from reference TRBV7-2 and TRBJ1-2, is GAGVSQSPSNKVTEKGKDVELRCDPISGHTALYWYRQSLGQGLEFLIYFQGNSAPDKSGLPSDRFSAERTGGSVSTLTIQRTQQEDSAVYLCASSTDNYGYTFGSGTRLTVV.

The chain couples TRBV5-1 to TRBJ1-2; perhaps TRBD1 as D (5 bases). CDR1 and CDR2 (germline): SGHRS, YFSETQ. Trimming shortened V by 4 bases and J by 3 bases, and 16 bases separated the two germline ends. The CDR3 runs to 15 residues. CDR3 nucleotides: TGCGCCAGCAGCCCGGGACTCCCAAGGGACTATGGCTACACCTTC. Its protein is CASSPGLPRDYGYTF.

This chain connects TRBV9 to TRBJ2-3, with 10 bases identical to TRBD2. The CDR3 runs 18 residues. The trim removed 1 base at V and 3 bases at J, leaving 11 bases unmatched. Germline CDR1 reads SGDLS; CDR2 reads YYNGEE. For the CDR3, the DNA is TGTGCCAGCAGCGTATTAGCTAGCGGGAGAGGGAAAACAGATACGCAGTATTTT. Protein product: CASSVLASGRGKTDTQYF. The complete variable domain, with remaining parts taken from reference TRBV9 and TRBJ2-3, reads DSGVTQTPKHLITATGQRVTLRCSPRSGDLSVYWYQQSLDQGLQFLIQYYNGEERAKGNILERFSAQQFPDLHSELNLSSLELGDSALYFCASSVLASGRGKTDTQYFGPGTRLTVL.

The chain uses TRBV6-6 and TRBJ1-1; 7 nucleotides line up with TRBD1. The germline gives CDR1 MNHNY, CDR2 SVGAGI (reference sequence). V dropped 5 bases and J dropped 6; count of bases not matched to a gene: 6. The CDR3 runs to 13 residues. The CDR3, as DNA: TGTGCCAGCAGTAGACAGGGAGGCGCTGAAGCTTTCTTT. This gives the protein CASSRQGGAEAFF.

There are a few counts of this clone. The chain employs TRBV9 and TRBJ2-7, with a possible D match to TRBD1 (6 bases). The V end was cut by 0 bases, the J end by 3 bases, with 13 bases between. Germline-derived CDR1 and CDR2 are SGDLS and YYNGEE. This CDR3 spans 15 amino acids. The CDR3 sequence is CASSVEVTGHYEQYF. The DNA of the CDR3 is TGTGCCAGCAGCGTAGAGGTGACAGGCCACTACGAGCAGTACTTC.

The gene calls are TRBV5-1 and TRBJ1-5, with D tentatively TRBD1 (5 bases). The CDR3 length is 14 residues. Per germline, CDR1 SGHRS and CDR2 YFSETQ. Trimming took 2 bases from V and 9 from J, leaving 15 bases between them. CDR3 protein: CASSFHRPPGPQHF. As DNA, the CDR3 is TGCGCCAGCAGCTTTCACAGGCCACCAGGGCCCCAGCATTTT. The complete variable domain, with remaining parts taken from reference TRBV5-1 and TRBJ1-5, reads KAGVTQTPRYLIKTRGQQVTLSCSPISGHRSVSWYQQTPGQGLQFLFEYFSETQRNKGNFPGRFSGRQFSNSRSEMNVSTLELGDSALYLCASSFHRPPGPQHFGDGTRLSIL.

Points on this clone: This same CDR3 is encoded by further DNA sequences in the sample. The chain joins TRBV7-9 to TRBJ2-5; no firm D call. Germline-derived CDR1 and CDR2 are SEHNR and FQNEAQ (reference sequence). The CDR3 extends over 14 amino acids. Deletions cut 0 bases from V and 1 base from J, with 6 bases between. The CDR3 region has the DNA TGTGCCAGCAGCTTAGCAGGGTCCCAAGAGACCCAGTACTTC. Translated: CASSLAGSQETQYF.

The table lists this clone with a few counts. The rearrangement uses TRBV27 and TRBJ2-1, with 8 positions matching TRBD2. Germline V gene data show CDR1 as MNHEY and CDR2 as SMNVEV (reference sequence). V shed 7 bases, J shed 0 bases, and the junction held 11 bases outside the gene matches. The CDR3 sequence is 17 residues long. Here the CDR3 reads CASTPGGSGASYNEQFF. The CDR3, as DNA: TGTGCCAGCACCCCTGGGGGTAGCGGGGCCTCCTACAATGAGCAGTTCTTC.

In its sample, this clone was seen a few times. The CDR3 DNA is TGTGCCAGCTCTTCGTGGGGGGGCATGGGCTATGGCTACACCTTC. Translating gives CASSSWGGMGYGYTF. The chain joins TRBV27 to TRBJ1-2; tentative D call: TRBD1 (6 bases). This CDR3 is built from 15 residues. Trimming took 8 bases from V and 4 from J, leaving 20 bases between them. From germline, CDR1 is MNHEY and CDR2 SMNVEV (reference sequence).

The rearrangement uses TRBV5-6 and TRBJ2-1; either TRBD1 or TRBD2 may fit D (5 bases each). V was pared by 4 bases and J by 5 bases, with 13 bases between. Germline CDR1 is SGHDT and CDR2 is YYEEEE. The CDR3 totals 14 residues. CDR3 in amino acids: CASSVLGTDNEQFF. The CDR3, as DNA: TGTGCCAGCAGCGTACTAGGGACGGACAATGAGCAGTTCTTC.

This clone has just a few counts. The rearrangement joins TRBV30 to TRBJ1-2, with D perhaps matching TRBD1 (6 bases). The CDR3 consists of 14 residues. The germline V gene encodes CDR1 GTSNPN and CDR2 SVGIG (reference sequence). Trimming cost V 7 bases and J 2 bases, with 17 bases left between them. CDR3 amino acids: CASMGGRGNYGYTF. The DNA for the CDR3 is TGTGCCTCAATGGGGGGGCGAGGAAACTATGGCTACACCTTC.

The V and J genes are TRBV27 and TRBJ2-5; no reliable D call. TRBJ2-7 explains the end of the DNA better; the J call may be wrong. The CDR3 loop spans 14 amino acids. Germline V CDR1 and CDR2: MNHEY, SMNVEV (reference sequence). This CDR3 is CASSFTPRTYEQYF. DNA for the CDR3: TGTGCCAGCAGTTTTACACCCAGAACCTACGAGCAGTACTTC.

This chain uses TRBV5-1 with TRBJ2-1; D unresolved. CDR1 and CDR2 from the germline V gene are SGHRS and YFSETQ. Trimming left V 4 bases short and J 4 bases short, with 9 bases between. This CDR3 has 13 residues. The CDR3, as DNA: TGCGCCAGCAGCCCACAAGGATACAATGAGCAGTTCTTC. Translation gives CASSPQGYNEQFF.

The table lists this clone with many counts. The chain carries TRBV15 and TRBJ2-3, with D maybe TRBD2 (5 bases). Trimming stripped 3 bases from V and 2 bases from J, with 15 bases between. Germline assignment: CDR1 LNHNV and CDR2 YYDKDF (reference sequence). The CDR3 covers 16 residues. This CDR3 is CATSSYGAATTDTQYF. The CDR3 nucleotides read TGTGCCACCAGCAGCTATGGAGCGGCTACCACAGATACGCAGTATTTT.

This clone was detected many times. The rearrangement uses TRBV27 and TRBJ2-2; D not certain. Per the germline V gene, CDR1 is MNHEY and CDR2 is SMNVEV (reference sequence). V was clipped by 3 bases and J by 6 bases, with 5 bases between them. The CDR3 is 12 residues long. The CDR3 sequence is CASSFLAGELFF. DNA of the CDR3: TGTGCCAGCAGTTTCTTGGCCGGGGAGCTGTTTTTT.

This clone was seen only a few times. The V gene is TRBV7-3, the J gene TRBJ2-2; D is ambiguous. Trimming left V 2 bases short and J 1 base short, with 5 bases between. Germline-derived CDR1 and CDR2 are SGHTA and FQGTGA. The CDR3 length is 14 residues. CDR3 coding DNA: TGTGCCAGCAGCTTACCGAGGAACACCGGGGAGCTGTTTTTT. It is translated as CASSLPRNTGELFF.

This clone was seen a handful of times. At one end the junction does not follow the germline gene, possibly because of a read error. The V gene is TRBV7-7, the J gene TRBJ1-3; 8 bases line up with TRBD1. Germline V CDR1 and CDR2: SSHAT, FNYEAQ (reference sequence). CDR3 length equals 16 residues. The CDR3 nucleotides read TGCGCGGTGGACAGGGAGGATGGATTGGCTGGAAACACCATATATTTT. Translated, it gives CAVDREDGLAGNTIYF.

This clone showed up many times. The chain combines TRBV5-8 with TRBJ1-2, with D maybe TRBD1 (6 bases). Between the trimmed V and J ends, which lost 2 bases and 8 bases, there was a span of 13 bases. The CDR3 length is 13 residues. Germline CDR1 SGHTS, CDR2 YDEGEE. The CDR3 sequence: CASSFRQAGGYTF. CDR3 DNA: TGTGCCAGCAGCTTCCGACAGGCTGGGGGCTACACCTTC.

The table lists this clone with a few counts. The CDR3 DNA is TGTGCCAGCAGTGTCGGCGCATATACGCAGTATTTT. Translating it yields CASSVGAYTQYF. The V and J genes are TRBV6-6 and TRBJ2-3; no firm D call. Looked up from germline, CDR1 is MNHNY and CDR2 is SVGAGI (reference sequence). The CDR3 has 12 amino acids. V shed 5 bases and J shed 7 bases, with 10 bases lying between them.